This entry is about one T cell receptor (beta chain). Its specificity is not known. Pooling covered second doses at about 4 or about 12 weeks. The V and J ends lost 4 bases and 7 bases respectively, with 14 bases between them. The CDR3 contains 14 residues. Looked up from germline, CDR1 is MNHEY and CDR2 is SVGAGI. This sample is drawn from a study of T cell responses to AZD1222 COVID-19 vaccine. The study, taken as a whole, reports: Researchers took repertoire samples only after the peak T cell response had come.

Sequencing used immunoSEQ multiplex PCR; TCRdb keeps in-frame clones, though not all of them. This table holds some 98,000 clones, approximately 84% found once. This chain uses TRBV6-5 with TRBJ1-3; tentative D call: TRBD1 (5 bases). This specimen consisted of peripheral blood, obtained 28 days after the second AZD1222 dose. This TCR derives from an adult who received the AZD1222 COVID-19 vaccine. CDR3 sequence: CASSFVGLWNTIYF. In nucleotides, the CDR3 is TGTGCCAGCAGTTTCGTGGGACTCTGGAACACCATATATTTT.